The subject of this entry is one T cell receptor (beta chain). The germline gives CDR1 LGHDT, CDR2 YNNKEL (reference sequence). The CDR3 is made up of 13 amino acids. V was shortened by 6 bases and J by 4 bases, with 12 bases between the two germline ends. Per the original data handling: Counts of nucleated cells, estimated from reference gene primer amplification, were obtained. The repertoire was sequenced with immunoSEQ multiplex PCR; TCRdb's copy has only in-frame clones and lacks some. The V and J calls and clone size come from that table; D and trimming were worked out from the DNA. This table has around 190,000 clones, 70% to 90% appearing once. This entry belongs to a study of blood T cell repertoires in COVID-19. Study background: Whether acute or convalescent, the COVID-19 samples came from the United States, Italy and Spain.

This clonotype originated in a man aged 50 or older with active or convalescent COVID-19. This chain uses TRBV3-1 (or the pseudogene TRBV3-2) with TRBJ1-2; D remains unclear. Specimen: peripheral blood. The CDR3 region is CASRVDRGYGYTF. Here the CDR3 DNA reads TGTGCCAGCAGAGTAGACCGCGGCTATGGCTACACCTTC.